The clone carrying this T cell receptor (beta chain) was detected only a few times. The data were obtained in a study of blood T cell repertoires in COVID-19. At the level of the study: Samples taken during acute and convalescent COVID-19 were collected in the United States, Italy and Spain. T cells, B-cell-depleted T cells, or PBMCs supplied cDNA or gDNA.

Original processing notes: Reference gene primer amplification in the assay estimated nucleated cell counts. Sequencing used immunoSEQ multiplex PCR; TCRdb keeps in-frame clones, though not all of them. That table gives V, J and clone size, and the DNA gave D and trimming. This table has some 170,000 clones, 75% to 80% appearing once. The J segment lost 4 bases and the V segment lost 6 bases, leaving 7 bases of the junction unmatched. There are 15 residues in the CDR3. CDR1 and CDR2 from the germline V gene are MNHNY and SVGAGI (reference sequence). The V call is TRBV6-6, the J call TRBJ2-7; 12 bases map to TRBD2. The sample was peripheral blood. The source of this sequence is a woman aged 65 to 85 with acute or convalescent COVID-19. CDR3 DNA: TGTGCCAGCAGGGGAACTAGCGGGAGGTCTTACGAGCAGTACTTC. It translates to CASRGTSGRSYEQYF.